The 21 T cell receptor beta chains given below trace back to one sample, sequenced in a study of shared clonotypes between healthy human individuals. Measured with immunoSEQ multiplex PCR; TCRdb has only the in-frame clones, and not every one. This table has fewer than 1.4 million clones, about four fifths appearing once. Input material: memory CD4+ T cells from PBMCs. The subset was: CD45RA-negative fraction. These receptor sequences come from a man between 18 and 29 years old in good health. Some clones in this sample may be carry-over from other donors' samples.

The rearrangement joins TRBV5-1 to TRBJ2-5; a possible D gene is TRBD2 (5 bases). The germline gives CDR1 SGHRS, CDR2 YFSETQ. V was shortened by 7 bases and J by 5 bases, with 12 bases between the two germline ends. The CDR3 sequence is 12 residues long. Here the CDR3 DNA reads TGCGCCAGCGGTCGGGAACGGGAGACCCAGTACTTC. Translation gives CASGRERETQYF.

The V gene is TRBV5-1, the J gene TRBJ2-1; D unresolved. The V and J ends lost 1 base and 1 base respectively, with 9 bases between them. CDR1 SGHRS and CDR2 YFSETQ come from the germline V gene. CDR3 length: 15 residues. CDR3 amino acids: CASSLQTESYNEQFF. The CDR3 bases are TGCGCCAGCAGCTTGCAAACGGAGTCCTACAATGAGCAGTTCTTC.

CDR3 protein: CAWDSSRNTEAFF. The CDR3, as DNA: TGTGCCTGGGACTCCTCACGGAACACTGAAGCTTTCTTT. The chain couples TRBV30 to TRBJ1-1; D is undetermined. Germline V gives CDR1 GTSNPN, CDR2 SVGIG (reference sequence). V dropped 5 bases and J dropped 1 base, with 11 bases sitting between them. The CDR3 spans 13 residues.

The chain links TRBV5-1 to TRBJ2-7; D may match TRBD1 or TRBD2 (6 bases each). CDR3 length: 16 residues. Deletions cut 4 bases from V and 1 base from J, with 18 bases between. Germline loops: CDR1 SGHRS, CDR2 YFSETQ. The CDR3 is CASSPGAGRLSYEQYF. In DNA form, the CDR3 reads TGCGCCAGCAGCCCGGGGGCGGGGCGACTATCCTACGAGCAGTACTTC.

The genes are TRBV9 and TRBJ2-7; perhaps D is TRBD1 or TRBD2 (6 bases each). CDR1 is SGDLS, CDR2 YYNGEE, per germline. This CDR3 contains 16 residues. V dropped 3 bases and J dropped 3 bases, with 19 bases sitting between them. The CDR3 DNA follows: TGTGCCAGCAGCGACCGTCCTACGGGGGCTCTCTACGAGCAGTACTTC. Protein sequence: CASSDRPTGALYEQYF.

The rearrangement links TRBV2 to TRBJ2-1; D may match TRBD1 or TRBD2 (5 bases each). Germline V gives CDR1 SNHLY, CDR2 FYNNEI. The V and J ends lost 9 bases and 3 bases respectively, with 15 bases between them. This CDR3 has 14 amino acids. The CDR3 DNA reads TGTGCCAGTGGGACGAGCTCGGGCTACAATGAGCAGTTCTTC. Its protein product is CASGTSSGYNEQFF.

This clone was observed many times. The V and J genes are TRBV5-1 and TRBJ2-7, with TRBD1 as a possible D gene (5 bases). CDR1 and CDR2 from the germline V gene are SGHRS and YFSETQ. CDR3 size: 15 residues. V was clipped by 0 bases and J by 2 bases, with 12 bases between them. The CDR3 reads CASSLEGFQAYEQYF. The CDR3 bases are TGCGCCAGCAGCTTGGAGGGGTTCCAGGCCTACGAGCAGTACTTC.

The table lists this clone with many counts. The chain joins TRBV19 to TRBJ1-5; possibly TRBD1 for D (5 bases). Germline CDR1 LNHDA, CDR2 SQIVND (reference sequence). The CDR3 covers 14 residues. V gave up 5 bases and J gave up 3 bases, with 11 bases separating them. For the CDR3, the DNA is TGTGCCAGTAGTTTTGACAGATTCAATCAGCCCCAGCATTTT. Amino acids: CASSFDRFNQPQHF.

As regards this clone: Other DNA sequences within the sample encode an identical CDR3. The chain recombines TRBV5-1 with TRBJ1-3, with a tentative D call TRBD1 (6 bases). Per the germline V gene, CDR1 is SGHRS and CDR2 is YFSETQ. Trimming removed 4 bases from V and 4 bases from J, with 12 bases in between. The CDR3 spans 14 residues. The CDR3 bases are TGCGCCAGCAGCATACAGGGTTCAGGAAACACCATATATTTT. It codes for CASSIQGSGNTIYF.

This clone was seen at least ten times. V gene TRBV7-3 combines with J gene TRBJ2-1, with a possible D match to TRBD2 (6 bases). Germline V gene data show CDR1 as SGHTA and CDR2 as FQGTGA. The CDR3 totals 14 residues. Trimming pared 4 bases from V and 8 bases from J, leaving 15 bases between. CDR3 nucleotides: TGTGCCAGCAGCTCGACTAGTTTGTCCGATGAGCAGTTCTTC. Translated: CASSSTSLSDEQFF. Supplemented by reference TRBV7-3 and TRBJ2-1, the full variable domain reads GAGVSQTPSNKVTEKGKYVELRCDPISGHTALYWYRQSLGQGPEFLIYFQGTGAADDSGLPNDRFFAVRPEGSVSTLKIQRTERGDSAVYLCASSSTSLSDEQFFGPGTRLTVL.

This clone was seen once. The chain has TRBV5-1 and TRBJ2-7; TRBD2 aligns across 8 bases. Germline V gene sequence: CDR1 SGHRS, CDR2 YFSETQ. V lost 0 bases and J lost 4; bases outside the gene matches: 12. The CDR3 spans 17 residues. The CDR3 loop reads CASSLGFPGGPGYEQYF. The CDR3 DNA is TGCGCCAGCAGCTTGGGTTTTCCGGGAGGGCCTGGTTACGAGCAGTACTTC.

The V and J genes are TRBV7-8 and TRBJ2-3, with D possibly TRBD2 on 6 matching bases. The CDR3 length is 16 residues. V shed 5 bases and J shed 1 base, with 16 bases lying between them. Germline V gene sequence: CDR1 SGHVS, CDR2 FQNEAQ. The CDR3 reads CASSLFQVAGTDTQYF. In nucleotides, the CDR3 is TGTGCCAGCAGCCTTTTCCAAGTAGCGGGCACAGATACGCAGTATTTT.

The gene calls are TRBV14 and TRBJ2-1; 8 positions match TRBD2. This CDR3 is 16 amino acids long. V dropped 6 bases and J dropped 5; count of bases not matched to a gene: 12. Germline V gives CDR1 SGHDN, CDR2 FVKESK. The CDR3 here is CASSRTAGGVNNEQFF. The CDR3 DNA follows: TGTGCCAGCAGTCGAACCGCGGGAGGCGTCAACAATGAGCAGTTCTTC.

This clone was seen many times. Other DNA sequences from this sample encode an identical CDR3 as well. The CDR3 bases are TGTGCCAGTAGTATCCCGACCCGCGGGGTAGGCAATCAGCCCCAGCATTTT. It codes for CASSIPTRGVGNQPQHF. The V and J genes are TRBV19 and TRBJ1-5; D gene uncertain. V gave up 3 bases and J gave up 2 bases, with 17 bases separating them. The CDR3 covers 17 residues. In germline, CDR1 is LNHDA, CDR2 SQIVND (reference sequence).

This chain links TRBV10-3 with TRBJ1-4, with D unresolved. Between the trimmed V and J ends, which lost 7 bases and 8 bases, there was a span of 11 bases. Germline V gene data show CDR1 as ENHRY and CDR2 as SYGVKD. The CDR3 extends over 12 amino acids. The CDR3 DNA reads TGTGCCATCAAGGCGGCGGGGGAAAAACTGTTTTTT. Amino acid sequence: CAIKAAGEKLFF.

The chain couples TRBV5-4 to TRBJ2-1, with TRBD2 matching 13 bases. This CDR3 has 14 amino acids. Germline V CDR1 and CDR2: SGHNT, YYREEE (reference sequence). V shed 4 bases and J 9 bases; nucleotides not matched to a gene: 4. CDR3 DNA: TGTGCCAGCAGCGCGGGACTAGCGGGACTTGAGCAGTTCTTC. Translating it yields CASSAGLAGLEQFF.

V is TRBV28 and J is TRBJ1-4; the D is unclear. Germline V gene data show CDR1 as MDHEN and CDR2 as SYDVKM. This CDR3 is 13 amino acids long. Trimming left V 9 bases short and J 8 bases short, with 16 bases between. CDR3 bases: TGTGCCAGTCGGTTCACGGGTAGCGAAAAACTGTTTTTT. Its protein is CASRFTGSEKLFF.

This clone was detected once. This chain joins TRBV15 and TRBJ1-2, with TRBD1 identical over 11 bases. From germline, CDR1 is LNHNV and CDR2 YYDKDF (reference sequence). The CDR3 sequence is 16 residues long. Trimming at V came to 5 bases and at J to 4 bases, leaving 9 bases not matched to a gene. CDR3 sequence reads: CATSGGTGGFGYGYTF. CDR3 bases: TGTGCCACCAGCGGGGGGACAGGGGGATTTGGCTATGGCTACACCTTC. The full variable domain, in which reference TRBV15 and TRBJ1-2 provide the parts outside the CDR3, is DAMVIQNPRYQVTQFGKPVTLSCSQTLNHNVMYWYQQKSSQAPKLLFHYYDKDFNNEADTPDNFQSRRPNTSFCFLDIRSPGLGDTAMYLCATSGGTGGFGYGYTFGSGTRLTVV.

This chain joins TRBV7-2 and TRBJ2-7, with 11 bases identical to TRBD2. Per the germline V gene, CDR1 is SGHTA and CDR2 is FQGNSA. V was clipped by 5 bases and J by 4 bases; unmatched bases: 7. The CDR3 runs to 15 residues. DNA of the CDR3: TGTGCCAGCAGCCGAACGACTAGCGGGACGTACGAGCAGTACTTC. Amino acids: CASSRTTSGTYEQYF. Complete variable domain (other parts from reference TRBV7-2 and TRBJ2-7): GAGVSQSPSNKVTEKGKDVELRCDPISGHTALYWYRQSLGQGLEFLIYFQGNSAPDKSGLPSDRFSAERTGGSVSTLTIQRTQQEDSAVYLCASSRTTSGTYEQYFGPGTRLTVT.

Worth noting for this clone: A far larger clone is just one base off, so this is likely a read error. The chain carries TRBV29-1 and TRBJ1-1; possible D gene TRBD1, 6 bases. The CDR3 consists of 14 residues. Germline-derived CDR1 and CDR2 are SQVTM and ANQGSEA. CDR3 sequence (DNA): TGCGGCGCCGTTATGACAGGTCTGAACACTGAAGCTTTCTTT. This encodes CGAVMTGLNTEAFF.

The J gene is TRBJ1-4, the V gene TRBV7-8; 7 bases align to TRBD1. The ends lost 7 bases at V and 5 bases at J; junction bases unmatched: 4. The CDR3 is made up of 13 amino acids. Germline CDR1 SGHVS, CDR2 FQNEAQ. CDR3 residues: CASTKTGNEKLFF. The CDR3 DNA follows: TGTGCCAGCACCAAGACAGGGAATGAAAAACTGTTTTTT.